The 2 T cell receptor beta chains listed next were all sequenced from one sample in a study of T cell repertoires in cytomegalovirus infection. From the reads, TCRdb called clonotypes with MiXCR, one entry per CDR3 protein. The data contain under 500,000 distinct CDR3 sequences, about 44% of them singletons. These receptors' targets are unknown. Sequences were derived from cultured PBMCs, sampled from culture after CMV antigen stimulation. The origin of the receptors is a human donor in good health (CMV status not recorded). Some clones in this sample may be carry-over from other donors' samples.

There are a few counts of this clonotype. This chain joins TRBV6-2 or TRBV6-3 and TRBJ1-5; possibly TRBD1 for D (5 bases). V lost 8 bases, J lost 4 bases, and 12 bases lay in between. Germline V gives CDR1 MNHEY, CDR2 SVGEGT. The CDR3 runs 13 residues. The CDR3 sequence is CASSRDVNQPQHF. The DNA for the CDR3 is TGTGCCAGCTCCCGGGACGTTAATCAGCCCCAGCATTTT.

The chain combines TRBV7-8 with TRBJ1-1; D unresolved. The CDR3 consists of 14 residues. From germline, CDR1 is SGHVS and CDR2 FQNEAQ. Deletions cut 2 bases from V and 1 base from J, with 8 bases between. CDR3 DNA: TGTGCCAGCAGCTTACAACACTCGAACACTGAAGCTTTCTTT. Its protein is CASSLQHSNTEAFF. Filled out from reference TRBV7-8 and TRBJ1-1, the complete variable domain reads GAGVSQSPRYKVAKRGQDVALRCDPISGHVSLFWYQQALGQGPEFLTYFQNEAQLDKSGLPSDRFFAERPEGSVSTLKIQRTQQEDSAVYLCASSLQHSNTEAFFGQGTRLTVV.